The rows below give T cell receptor beta chains drawn from one sample of a study of blood T cell repertoires in COVID-19. Only in-frame clones appear in the TCRdb table, and some are missing; sequencing was by immunoSEQ multiplex PCR. The sample holds about 200,000 clones, around 84% seen once. Sequencing input: peripheral blood. The receptors derive from a human donor in a cohort sampled during active COVID-19. Each CDR3 is given with its conserved first and last residue.

v_call: TRBV30; cdr3_aa: CAWRRLLAGLNEQFF
v_call: TRBV6-5; cdr3_aa: CASSPRREFLYEQYF
v_call: TRBV5-6; cdr3_aa: CASSLVAGGGYTF
v_call: TRBV14; cdr3_aa: CASSPGTVEKLFF
v_call: TRBV28; cdr3_aa: CASSSEGASYF
v_call: TRBV23-1; cdr3_aa: CASGGGYRDDSNQPQHF
v_call: TRBV19; cdr3_aa: CASSIGAYQFPGELFF
v_call: TRBV19; cdr3_aa: CASGARDTEAFF
v_call: TRBV30; cdr3_aa: CAWAGVNTEAFF
v_call: TRBV6-4; cdr3_aa: CASSDSWGGYGYTF
v_call: TRBV5-1; cdr3_aa: CASSLGDTSYNSPLHF
v_call: TRBV7-2; cdr3_aa: CASSLEVGGSPLHF
v_call: TRBV12-3/TRBV12-4; cdr3_aa: CASRSGTYNEQFF
v_call: TRBV27; cdr3_aa: CASSQTGAYEQYF
v_call: TRBV3-1/TRBV3-2; cdr3_aa: CASSHGRSGGQGTEAFF
v_call: TRBV14; cdr3_aa: CASSRERAGPTGELFF
v_call: TRBV3-1/TRBV3-2; cdr3_aa: CASSLRSIWPQETQYF
v_call: TRBV19; cdr3_aa: CATADRWGQETQYF
v_call: TRBV6-5; cdr3_aa: CASRGGNTGELFF
v_call: TRBV21-1; cdr3_aa: CASSIERQEVGYQETQYF
v_call: TRBV3-1/TRBV3-2; cdr3_aa: CASRSSGGARTGELFF
v_call: TRBV28; cdr3_aa: CASLPAGGNTGELFF
v_call: TRBV14; cdr3_aa: CASSQDLRGVPEAFF
v_call: TRBV6-5; cdr3_aa: CASTPGPRGVGYTF
v_call: TRBV7-2; cdr3_aa: CASSYMAAGGLETQYF
v_call: TRBV5-1; cdr3_aa: CASSRFEQGNEQFF
v_call: TRBV29-1; cdr3_aa: CSVESSRQGASTGELFF
v_call: TRBV9; cdr3_aa: CASSVAPGSDTGELFF
v_call: TRBV6-1; cdr3_aa: CASSERRELYEQYF
v_call: TRBV3-1/TRBV3-2; cdr3_aa: CASSQDLGFKQYF
v_call: TRBV9; cdr3_aa: CASSVAGSMNTEAFF
v_call: TRBV3-1/TRBV3-2; cdr3_aa: CASSQFRQGLTLHF
v_call: TRBV19; cdr3_aa: CASSGRLGDTQYF
v_call: TRBV27; cdr3_aa: CASSLAAGLGANVLTF
v_call: TRBV6-4; cdr3_aa: CASSQGTYNEQFF
v_call: TRBV4-1; cdr3_aa: CASSQPGQGGYNEQFF
v_call: TRBV28; cdr3_aa: CASSLLSSGTRNEQFF
v_call: TRBV5-6; cdr3_aa: CASSNTLRGTDTQYF
v_call: TRBV19; cdr3_aa: CASSTQKSSYNEQFF
v_call: TRBV18; cdr3_aa: CASSPFPGGAETQYF
v_call: TRBV7-9; cdr3_aa: CASSLVRDSGENEKLFF
v_call: TRBV19; cdr3_aa: CASSIDLRTAKETQYF
v_call: TRBV29-1; cdr3_aa: CSVAQGGEQYF
v_call: TRBV3-1/TRBV3-2; cdr3_aa: CASSLQGASQPQHF
v_call: TRBV2; cdr3_aa: CATGQGALGANVLTF
v_call: TRBV19; cdr3_aa: CASSIPGTGANVLTF
v_call: TRBV6-1; cdr3_aa: CASSEPLATHTDTQYF
v_call: TRBV5-1; cdr3_aa: CASSLALAGVYEQYF